The 8 T cell receptor beta chains below come from one sample, sequenced in a study of cytomegalovirus exposure and HLA in healthy donors. Vbeta (60) and Jbeta (13) primers were used in the PCR. The assay was immunoSEQ multiplex PCR, and TCRdb's table has in-frame clones only and misses some. In the table there are about 230,000 clones, 80% to 90% of which are singletons. Sequenced input: PBMCs. These receptors were taken from a woman aged 18-29 years in good health and CMV-seronegative.

The chain uses TRBV27 and TRBJ2-5; D is perhaps TRBD2 (5 bases). The CDR3 is made up of 15 amino acids. Trimming took off 4 bases at V and 4 bases at J, with 16 bases between the two ends. CDR1 and CDR2 (germline): MNHEY, SMNVEV (reference sequence). In nucleotides, the CDR3 is TGTGCCAGCAGTTATCGACGGCTGGAGGTAGAGACCCAGTACTTC. Protein: CASSYRRLEVETQYF.

This chain uses TRBV2 with TRBJ2-7; unclear D gene. V was clipped by 6 bases and J by 0 bases, with 12 bases between them. Germline V lookup: CDR1 SNHLY, CDR2 FYNNEI. This CDR3 is built from 14 residues. The DNA of the CDR3 is TGTGCCAGCAGCGACTTCTTAGTCTCCTACGAGCAGTACTTC. This translates into CASSDFLVSYEQYF.

The V gene is TRBV5-1, the J gene TRBJ1-5; TRBD1 aligns across 11 bases. The V segment lost 5 bases and the J segment 4 bases; nucleotides outside the gene matches: 14. From germline, CDR1 is SGHRS and CDR2 YFSETQ. The CDR3 spans 18 residues. CDR3 nucleotide sequence: TGCGCCAGCAGTTCCGGGACAGGGGGTCTTCCAACAAATCAGCCCCAGCATTTT. Residues: CASSSGTGGLPTNQPQHF.

V usage is TRBV9 and J usage is TRBJ1-2; D is unresolved. Germline V CDR1 and CDR2: SGDLS, YYNGEE. The CDR3 is made up of 12 amino acids. The V gene lost 4 bases and the J gene lost 7 bases, with 11 bases spanning the gap. The CDR3 protein is CASSPYNAGYTF. The CDR3 DNA follows: TGTGCCAGCAGCCCGTACAACGCTGGCTACACCTTC. Looking up the rest from reference TRBV9 and TRBJ1-2 gives the full variable domain: DSGVTQTPKHLITATGQRVTLRCSPRSGDLSVYWYQQSLDQGLQFLIQYYNGEERAKGNILERFSAQQFPDLHSELNLSSLELGDSALYFCASSPYNAGYTFGSGTRLTVV.

The CDR3: CASSLGLAGGSQETQYF. CDR3 coding DNA: TGCGCCAGCAGCTTGGGATTAGCGGGGGGGTCCCAAGAGACCCAGTACTTC. The chain uses TRBV5-1 and TRBJ2-5; the match to TRBD2 covers 11 bases. CDR1 is SGHRS, CDR2 YFSETQ, per germline. The CDR3 has 17 residues. J lost 1 base, V lost 0 bases, and 5 bases had no gene match.

The chain joins TRBV19 to TRBJ2-7; 11 bases are a match to TRBD1. Germline CDR1 LNHDA, CDR2 SQIVND (reference sequence). V shed 5 bases and J 7 bases; nucleotides not matched to a gene: 13. The CDR3 has 16 amino acids. CDR3 residues: CASSLAPGQGAREQYF. DNA of the CDR3: TGTGCCAGTAGTCTCGCCCCTGGACAGGGGGCACGAGAGCAGTACTTC.

The chain employs TRBV15 and TRBJ1-2; tentative D call: TRBD1 (6 bases). CDR3 length: 16 residues. Trimming stripped 5 bases from V and 3 bases from J, with 19 bases between. In germline, CDR1 is LNHNV, CDR2 YYDKDF (reference sequence). The CDR3 DNA follows: TGTGCCACCAGCGCGACAGGAGCCGGAATCCACTATGGCTACACCTTC. This encodes CATSATGAGIHYGYTF.

The rearrangement links TRBV7-9 to TRBJ1-6; maybe TRBD1 (5 bases). V was shortened by 2 bases and J by 10 bases, with 15 bases between the two germline ends. Germline-derived CDR1 and CDR2 are SEHNR and FQNEAQ (reference sequence). This CDR3 has 15 amino acids. CDR3 loop: CASSLSQVQGSPLHF. CDR3 DNA sequence: TGTGCCAGCAGCTTAAGTCAGGTTCAGGGATCACCCCTCCACTTT. Supplemented by reference TRBV7-9 and TRBJ1-6, the full variable domain reads DTGVSQNPRHKITKRGQNVTFRCDPISEHNRLYWYRQTLGQGPEFLTYFQNEAQLEKSRLLSDRFSAERPKGSFSTLEIQRTEQGDSAMYLCASSLSQVQGSPLHFGNGTRLTVT.